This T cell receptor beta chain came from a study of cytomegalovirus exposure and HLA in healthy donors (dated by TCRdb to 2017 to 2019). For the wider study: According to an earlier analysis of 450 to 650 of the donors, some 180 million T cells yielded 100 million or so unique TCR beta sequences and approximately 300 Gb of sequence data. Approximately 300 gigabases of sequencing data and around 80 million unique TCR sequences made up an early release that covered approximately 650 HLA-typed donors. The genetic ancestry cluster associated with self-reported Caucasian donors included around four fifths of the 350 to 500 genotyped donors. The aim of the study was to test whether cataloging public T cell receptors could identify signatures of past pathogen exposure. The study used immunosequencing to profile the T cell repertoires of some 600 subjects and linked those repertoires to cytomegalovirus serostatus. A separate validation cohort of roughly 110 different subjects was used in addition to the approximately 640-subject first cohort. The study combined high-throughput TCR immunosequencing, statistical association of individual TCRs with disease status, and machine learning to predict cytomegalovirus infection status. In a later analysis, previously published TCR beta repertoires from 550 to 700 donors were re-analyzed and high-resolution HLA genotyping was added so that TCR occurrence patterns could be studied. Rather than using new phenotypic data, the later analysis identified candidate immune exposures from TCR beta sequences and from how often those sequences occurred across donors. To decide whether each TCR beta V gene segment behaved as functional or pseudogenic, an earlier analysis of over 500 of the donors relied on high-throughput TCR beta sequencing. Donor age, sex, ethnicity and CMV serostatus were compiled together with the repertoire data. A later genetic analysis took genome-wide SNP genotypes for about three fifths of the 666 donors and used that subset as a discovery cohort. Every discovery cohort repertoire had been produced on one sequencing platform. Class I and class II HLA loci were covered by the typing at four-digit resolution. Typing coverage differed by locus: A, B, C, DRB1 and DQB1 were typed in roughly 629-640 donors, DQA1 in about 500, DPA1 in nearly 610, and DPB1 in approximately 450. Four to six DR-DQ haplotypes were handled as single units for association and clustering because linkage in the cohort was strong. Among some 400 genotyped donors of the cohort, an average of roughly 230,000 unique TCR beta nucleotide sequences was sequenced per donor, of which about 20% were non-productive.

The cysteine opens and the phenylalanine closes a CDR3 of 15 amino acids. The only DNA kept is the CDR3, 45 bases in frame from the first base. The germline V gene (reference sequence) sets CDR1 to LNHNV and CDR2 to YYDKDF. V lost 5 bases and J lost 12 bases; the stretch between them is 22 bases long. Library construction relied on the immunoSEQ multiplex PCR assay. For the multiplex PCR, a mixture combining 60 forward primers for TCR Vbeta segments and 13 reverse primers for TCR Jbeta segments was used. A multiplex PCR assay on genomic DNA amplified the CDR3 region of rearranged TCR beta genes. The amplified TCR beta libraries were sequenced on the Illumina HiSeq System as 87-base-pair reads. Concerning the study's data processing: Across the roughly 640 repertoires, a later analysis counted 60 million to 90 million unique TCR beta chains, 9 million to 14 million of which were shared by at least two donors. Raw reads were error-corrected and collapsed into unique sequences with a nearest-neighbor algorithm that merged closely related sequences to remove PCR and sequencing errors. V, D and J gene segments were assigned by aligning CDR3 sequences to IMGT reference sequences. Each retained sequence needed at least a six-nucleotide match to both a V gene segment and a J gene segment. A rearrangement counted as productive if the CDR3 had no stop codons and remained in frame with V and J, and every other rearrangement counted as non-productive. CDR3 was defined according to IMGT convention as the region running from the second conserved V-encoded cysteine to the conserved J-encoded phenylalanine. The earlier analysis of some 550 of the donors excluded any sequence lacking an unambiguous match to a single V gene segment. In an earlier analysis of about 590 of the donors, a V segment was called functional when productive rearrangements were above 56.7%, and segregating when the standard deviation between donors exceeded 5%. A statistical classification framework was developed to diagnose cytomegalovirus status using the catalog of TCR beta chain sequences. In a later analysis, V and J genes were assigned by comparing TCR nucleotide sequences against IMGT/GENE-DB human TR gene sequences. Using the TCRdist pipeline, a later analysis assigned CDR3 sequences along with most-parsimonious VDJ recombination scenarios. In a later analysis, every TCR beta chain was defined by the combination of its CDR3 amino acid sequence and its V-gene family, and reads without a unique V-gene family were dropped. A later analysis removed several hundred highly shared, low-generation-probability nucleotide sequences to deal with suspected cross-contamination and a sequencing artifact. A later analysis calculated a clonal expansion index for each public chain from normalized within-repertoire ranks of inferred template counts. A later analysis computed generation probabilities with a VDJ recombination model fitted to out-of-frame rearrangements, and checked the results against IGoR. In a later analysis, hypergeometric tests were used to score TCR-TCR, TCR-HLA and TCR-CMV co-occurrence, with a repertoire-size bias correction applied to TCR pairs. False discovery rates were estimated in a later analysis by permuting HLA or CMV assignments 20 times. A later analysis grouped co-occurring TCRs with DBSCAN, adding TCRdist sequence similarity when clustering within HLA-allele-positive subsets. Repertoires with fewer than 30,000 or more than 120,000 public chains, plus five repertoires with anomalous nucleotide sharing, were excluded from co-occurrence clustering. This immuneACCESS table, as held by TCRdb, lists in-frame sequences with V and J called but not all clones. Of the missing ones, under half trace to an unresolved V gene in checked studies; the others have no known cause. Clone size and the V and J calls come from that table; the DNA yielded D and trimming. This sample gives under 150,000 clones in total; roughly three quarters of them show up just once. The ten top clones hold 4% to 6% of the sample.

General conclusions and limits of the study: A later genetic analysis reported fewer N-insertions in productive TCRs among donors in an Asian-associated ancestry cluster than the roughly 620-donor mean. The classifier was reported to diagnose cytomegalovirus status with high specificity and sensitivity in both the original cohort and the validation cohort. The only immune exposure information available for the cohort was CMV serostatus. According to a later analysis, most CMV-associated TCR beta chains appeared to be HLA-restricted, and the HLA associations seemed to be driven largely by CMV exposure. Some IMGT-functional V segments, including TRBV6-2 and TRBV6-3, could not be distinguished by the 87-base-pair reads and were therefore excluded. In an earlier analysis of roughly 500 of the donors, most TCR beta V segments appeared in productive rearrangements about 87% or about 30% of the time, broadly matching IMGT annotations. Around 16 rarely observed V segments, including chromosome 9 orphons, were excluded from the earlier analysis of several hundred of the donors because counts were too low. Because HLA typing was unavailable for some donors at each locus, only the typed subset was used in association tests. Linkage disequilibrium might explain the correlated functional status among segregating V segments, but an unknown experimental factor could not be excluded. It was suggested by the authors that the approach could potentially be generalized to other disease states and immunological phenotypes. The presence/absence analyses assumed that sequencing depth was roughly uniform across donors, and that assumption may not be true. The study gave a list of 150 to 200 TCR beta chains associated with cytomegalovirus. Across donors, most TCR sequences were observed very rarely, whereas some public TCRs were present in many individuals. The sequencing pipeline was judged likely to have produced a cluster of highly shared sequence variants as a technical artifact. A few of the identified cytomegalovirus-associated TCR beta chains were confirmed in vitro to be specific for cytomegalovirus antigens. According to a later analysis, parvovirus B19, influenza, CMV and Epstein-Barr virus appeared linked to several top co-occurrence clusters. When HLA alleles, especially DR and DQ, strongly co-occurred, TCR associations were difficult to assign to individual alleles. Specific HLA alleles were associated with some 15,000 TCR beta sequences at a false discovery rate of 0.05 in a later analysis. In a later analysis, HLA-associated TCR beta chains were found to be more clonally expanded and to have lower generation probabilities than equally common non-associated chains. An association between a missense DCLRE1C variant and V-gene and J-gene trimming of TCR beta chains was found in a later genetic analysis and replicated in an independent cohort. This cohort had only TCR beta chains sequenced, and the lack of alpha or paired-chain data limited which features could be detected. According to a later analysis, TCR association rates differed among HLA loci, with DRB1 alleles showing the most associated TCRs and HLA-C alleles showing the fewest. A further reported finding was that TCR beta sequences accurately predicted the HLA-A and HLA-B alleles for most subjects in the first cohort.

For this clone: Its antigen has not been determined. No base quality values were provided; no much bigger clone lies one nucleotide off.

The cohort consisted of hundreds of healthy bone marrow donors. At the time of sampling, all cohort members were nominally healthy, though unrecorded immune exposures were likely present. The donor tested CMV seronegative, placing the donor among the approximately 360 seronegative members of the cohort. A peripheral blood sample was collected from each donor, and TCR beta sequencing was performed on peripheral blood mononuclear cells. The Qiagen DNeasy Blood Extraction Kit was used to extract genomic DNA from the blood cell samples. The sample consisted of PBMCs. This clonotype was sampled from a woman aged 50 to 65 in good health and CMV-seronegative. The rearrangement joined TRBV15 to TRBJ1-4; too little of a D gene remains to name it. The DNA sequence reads TGTGCCACCAGCCGGCGGGTTCTAGGCGGAGTGGAACTGTTTTTT. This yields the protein CATSRRVLGGVELFF.